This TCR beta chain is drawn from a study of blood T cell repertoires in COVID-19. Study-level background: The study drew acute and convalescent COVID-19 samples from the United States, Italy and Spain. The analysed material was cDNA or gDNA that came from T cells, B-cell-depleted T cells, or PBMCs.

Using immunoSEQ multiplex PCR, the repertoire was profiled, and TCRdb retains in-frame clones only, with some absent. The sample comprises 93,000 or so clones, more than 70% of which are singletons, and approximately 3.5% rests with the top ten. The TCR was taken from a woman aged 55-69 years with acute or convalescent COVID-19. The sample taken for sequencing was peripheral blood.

The CDR3 protein is CASSLGDREKLFF. DNA for the CDR3: TGCGCCAGCAGCTTGGGGGACAGGGAAAAACTGTTTTTT. The rearrangement uses TRBV5-1 and TRBJ1-4; 8 bases fit TRBD1. Germline CDR1 reads SGHRS; CDR2 reads YFSETQ. The CDR3 consists of 13 residues. The trim removed 0 bases at V and 8 bases at J, leaving 0 bases unmatched.